This TCR beta chain was identified during a study of cytomegalovirus exposure and HLA in healthy donors. 13 Jbeta primers and 60 Vbeta primers were used for the PCR. The assay was immunoSEQ multiplex PCR, and TCRdb's table has in-frame clones only and misses some. The sample has about 110,000 clones, roughly 70% seen once. CDR3 size: 13 residues. Germline CDR1 SQVTM, CDR2 ANQGSEA. J lost 8 bases, V lost 7 bases, and 6 bases had no gene match. The sequence came from a man aged 40-50 years in good health and CMV-seropositive. Material for sequencing was PBMCs. The rearrangement uses TRBV29-1 and TRBJ2-1; 12 nucleotides match TRBD2. In DNA form, the CDR3 reads TGCAGCGGGGGGACTAGCGGGTACGATGAGCAGTTCTTC. This translates into CSGGTSGYDEQFF.